A single sample is the source of the 10 T cell receptor beta chains below, sequenced in a study of immune aging and cytomegalovirus after organ transplant. Cells were captured in microwells, and libraries were made with BD Rhapsody targeted mRNA and AbSeq chemistry. One entry per CDR3 protein, called by TCRdb with MiXCR from the single-cell sequencing reads. Found here are approximately 22,000 distinct CDR3 sequences, 36% of them singletons; the top ten hold approximately 26%. Antigen specificity for these receptors is unknown. Specified time point: five sample-tagged time points from pre-transplant (day -1) to day 368 post-transplant, pooled. Sequencing used CMV peptide-activated CD4+ and CD8+ T cells sorted from blood, obtained at five time points, pooled. The subset was: sorted CD8+CD137+ and CD4+CD154+ T cells after about 11 h CMV IE-1 peptide stimulation. These receptors came from a female donor who had a heart transplant and CMV viremia.

This clonotype was picked up many times. This chain uses TRBV5-1 with TRBJ2-1; TRBD1 matches at 9 bases. CDR1 and CDR2 from the germline V gene are SGHRS and YFSETQ. The ends lost 4 bases at V and 8 bases at J; junction bases unmatched: 10. This CDR3 comprises 15 residues. The CDR3 here is CASSEGTGSYHEQFF. In nucleotides, the CDR3 is TGCGCCAGCAGCGAGGGGACAGGGTCTTATCATGAGCAGTTCTTC.

The chain recombines TRBV28 with TRBJ2-5, with TRBD1 matching 8 bases. The CDR3 contains 16 residues. V dropped 6 bases and J dropped 7; count of bases not matched to a gene: 16. In germline, CDR1 is MDHEN, CDR2 SYDVKM. The CDR3 DNA reads as TGTGCCAGCAGCACGCGAGTCCAGGACAGGGAAGGGACCCAGTACTTC. Residues: CASSTRVQDREGTQYF.

On this clonotype itself: One junction end disagrees with the germline gene, perhaps due to a read error. CDR3 in amino acids: CASNQGQGDGYTF. The CDR3 nucleotides read TGTGCCAGCAACCAAGGACAGGGGGACGGCTACACCTTC. The chain links TRBV3-1 to TRBJ1-2; 10 nucleotides agree with TRBD1. The CDR3 is 13 residues long. The germline CDR1 and CDR2 sequences are LGHDT and YNNKEL (reference sequence).

The table lists this clonotype with a few counts. The chain joins TRBV14 to TRBJ1-2; 10 bases match TRBD1. The germline gives CDR1 SGHDN, CDR2 FVKESK. The CDR3 totals 15 residues. The junction had 6 bases not matched to a gene; V was cut back by 3 bases and J by 5 bases. The DNA of the CDR3 is TGTGCCAGCAGCCACCCGGGACAGGGGCTTTATGGCTACACCTTC. Its translation: CASSHPGQGLYGYTF.

About this clonotype itself: One end of the junction is discordant with germline, which a read error may explain. The rearrangement uses TRBV24-1 and TRBJ2-3; the D gene is possibly TRBD2 (5 bases). This CDR3 region has 14 residues. The V gene's germline CDR1 is KGHDR and CDR2 SFDVKD. The CDR3 spells CATSEGTITDRQYF. DNA of the CDR3: TGTGCCACCAGCGAGGGAACTATTACGGATAGGCAGTATTTT.

Here the CDR3 reads CASSLGWGTVNEKLFF. The CDR3 nucleotides are TGTGCCAGCAGCTTGGGTTGGGGGACAGTCAATGAAAAACTGTTTTTT. The rearrangement joins TRBV7-9 to TRBJ1-4; 7 bases line up with TRBD1. The V gene end was trimmed by 3 bases and the J gene end by 5 bases; junction bases not matched to a gene: 9. There are 16 residues in the CDR3. Germline V gives CDR1 SEHNR, CDR2 FQNEAQ (reference sequence).

This clonotype was recorded at least ten times. The CDR3 DNA follows: TGTGCCAGCAGGAGAGGGGACTATGGCACAGATACGCAGTATTTT. Amino acid sequence: CASRRGDYGTDTQYF. The rearrangement uses TRBV2 and TRBJ2-3, with TRBD2 identical over 7 bases. The germline CDR1 and CDR2 sequences are SNHLY and FYNNEI. This CDR3 has 15 amino acids. J gave up 1 base and V 6 bases, and 7 bases lay outside the gene matches.

As for this clonotype: A read error may account for a junction end that differs from germline. This chain joins TRBV19 and TRBJ1-3; D gene ambiguous. This CDR3 comprises 13 residues. Germline CDR1 LNHDA, CDR2 SQIVND (reference sequence). The CDR3 nucleotides are TGTGCCAGTAGTATCGACGCTGGAGACACCATATATTTT. As protein: CASSIDAGDTIYF.

This clonotype was counted a few times. This chain joins TRBV4-1 and TRBJ2-7; D assignment may be TRBD1 or TRBD2 (5 bases each). Germline V CDR1 and CDR2: MGHRA, YSYEKL. CDR3 length: 16 amino acids. V was shortened by 0 bases and J by 9 bases, with 21 bases between the two germline ends. The CDR3 DNA is TGCGCCAGCAGCCAAGATCGGGGCAGGGCTGTGGACGTGCAGTACTTC. Encoded protein: CASSQDRGRAVDVQYF.

This clonotype has more than one count but fewer than ten. This chain connects TRBV4-2 to TRBJ1-3, with D tentatively TRBD1 (6 bases). The CDR3 has 16 residues. The germline V gene has CDR1 LGHNA and CDR2 YNFKEQ. The germline V and J ends were trimmed by 0 bases and 0 bases, with 9 bases remaining between them. CDR3 region: CASSQERGNSGNTIYF. The CDR3, as DNA: TGTGCCAGCAGCCAAGAGAGGGGGAACTCTGGAAACACCATATATTTT.